This T cell receptor beta chain appears in the sequencing data of a study of T-cell memory formation after mild COVID-19. Study-level information: TCR clusters were mostly confined to one donor each. Study conclusions and caveats: CD4+ clones that contracted lay mainly in CM and EM; CD8+ ones lay in EMRA.

With respect to this clonotype: Its antigen is undetermined.

The V and J ends lost 6 bases and 9 bases, in that order; junction bases with no gene match: 7. Germline V gene lookup returns CDR1 MNHNY and CDR2 SVGAGI (reference sequence). This CDR3 contains 15 residues. It was 5'RACE with constant-segment primers that produced the TCR alpha and TCR beta cDNA libraries, which carried sample barcodes and UMIs. TCRdb itself ran the 5' RACE reads through MiXCR, one entry per CDR3 protein. Here the sample spans some 260,000 distinct CDR3 sequences, over 15% being singletons. The sample taken for sequencing was PBMCs or a T cell subset sorted from them (not recorded which). The TCR comes from a young man who had mild COVID-19 (a few samples of this study predate the infection). Cell type and time point are not known. This chain joins TRBV6-6 and TRBJ1-6; 11 bases are shared with TRBD1. The CDR3 sequence: CASSSPGQGVSPLHF. The CDR3 DNA reads as TGTGCCAGCAGCTCTCCGGGACAGGGGGTTTCACCCCTCCACTTT.